The 19 T cell receptor beta chains below were found in one sample sequenced in a study of beta chain features in type 1 diabetes. Study results and limitations: Moderate yet significant TCRB CDR3 shortening was seen in Type 1 diabetes patients in all four CD4+ subsets.

Reverse transcribing all isolated RNA meant expressed TCRB transcripts were sequenced. The data were produced by immunoSEQ multiplex PCR, yet TCRdb's version contains in-frame clones alone and is incomplete. The table shows around 56,000 clones, with approximately 52% occurring only once. Their target antigens are unknown. The material sequenced was Tregs from blood. The source of these receptors is a woman aged 40 to 50 with type 1 diabetes.

V and J are TRBV5-1 and TRBJ2-2; 7 bases map to TRBD1. CDR3 length: 14 residues. V gave up 3 bases and J gave up 1 base; unmatched junction bases: 0. Germline assignment: CDR1 SGHRS and CDR2 YFSETQ. DNA for the CDR3: TGCGCCAGCAGCTGGACAGGGAACACCGGGGAGCTGTTTTTT. Translated, it gives CASSWTGNTGELFF.

The chain carries TRBV7-6 and TRBJ2-7; 10 bases line up with TRBD1. Germline trimming cut 5 bases from V and 6 bases from J; bases unmatched to any gene: 10. This CDR3 has 15 residues. In germline, CDR1 is SGHVS, CDR2 FNYEAQ. CDR3 residues: CASSQPGQGHGEQYF. For the CDR3, the DNA is TGTGCCAGCAGCCAACCGGGACAGGGGCATGGCGAGCAGTACTTC.

The sample holds a few counts of this clone. This CDR3 is also generated by other DNA sequences in the sample. The chain combines TRBV4-1 with TRBJ1-2; maybe TRBD1 (6 bases). From germline, CDR1 is MGHRA and CDR2 YSYEKL. Deletions cut 8 bases from V and 7 bases from J, with 20 bases between. CDR3 size: 14 residues. CDR3 nucleotide sequence: TGCGCCAGCTCGAAACAAGGGGGTTGGGCTGGCTACACCTTC. Its translation: CASSKQGGWAGYTF.

This chain links TRBV7-9 with TRBJ2-3; 9 bases fit TRBD2. Germline-derived CDR1 and CDR2 are SEHNR and FQNEAQ (reference sequence). This CDR3 contains 16 residues. V shed 0 bases, J shed 4 bases, and the junction held 5 bases outside the gene matches. The CDR3 DNA reads as TGTGCCAGCAGCTTAGCGTTGCGGGGGGGCGCAGATACGCAGTATTTT. Translation: CASSLALRGGADTQYF.

The chain carries TRBV30 and TRBJ1-1; D gene uncertain. Looked up from germline, CDR1 is GTSNPN and CDR2 is SVGIG (reference sequence). The V and J ends lost 4 bases and 0 bases respectively, with 12 bases between them. The length of the CDR3 is 14 residues. CDR3 coding DNA: TGTGCCTGGAAAAATGACTTTATGAACACTGAAGCTTTCTTT. It yields the protein CAWKNDFMNTEAFF. The entire variable domain, with the rest obtained from reference TRBV30 and TRBJ1-1, is as follows: SQTIHQWPATLVQPVGSPLSLECTVEGTSNPNLYWYRQAAGRGLQLLFYSVGIGQISSEVPQNLSASRPQDRQFILSSKKLLLSDSGFYLCAWKNDFMNTEAFFGQGTRLTVV.

The rearrangement joins TRBV7-2 to TRBJ2-5, with 8 bases fitting TRBD1. Germline loops: CDR1 SGHTA, CDR2 FQGNSA. The CDR3 is made up of 13 amino acids. Trimming removed 5 bases from V and 11 bases from J; junction bases left unmatched: 10. CDR3 loop: CASSEDRVERQYF. The CDR3 coding sequence is TGTGCCAGCAGCGAGGACAGGGTGGAAAGGCAGTACTTC.

This chain links TRBV2 with TRBJ1-5; a weak D match, TRBD1 (5 bases). Looked up from germline, CDR1 is SNHLY and CDR2 is FYNNEI. The V end was cut by 6 bases, the J end by 0 bases, with 18 bases between. The CDR3 covers 17 residues. The CDR3 region is CASSPSGGRYSNQPQHF. DNA for the CDR3: TGTGCCAGCAGCCCCTCGGGGGGTCGGTATAGCAATCAGCCCCAGCATTTT.

This sequence joins TRBV18 and TRBJ2-4; TRBD2 matches 8 bases. The V segment lost 2 bases and the J segment 6 bases; nucleotides outside the gene matches: 9. Germline loops: CDR1 KGHSH, CDR2 LQKENI. The CDR3 sequence is 16 residues long. The CDR3 region has the DNA TGTGCCAGCTCACCAAGTCAGCGGGAGAGAGGAAACATTCAGTACTTC. The encoded protein is CASSPSQRERGNIQYF. Complete variable domain (other parts from reference TRBV18 and TRBJ2-4): NAGVMQNPRHLVRRRGQEARLRCSPMKGHSHVYWYRQLPEEGLKFMVYLQKENIIDESGMPKERFSAEFPKEGPSILRIQQVVRGDSAAYFCASSPSQRERGNIQYFGAGTRLSVL.

The chain uses TRBV7-8 and TRBJ2-7; 8 bases line up with TRBD1. Trimming cost V 5 bases and J 6 bases; bases outside gene matches: 6. Germline assignment: CDR1 SGHVS and CDR2 FQNEAQ. CDR3 length: 13 amino acids. CDR3 amino acids: CASSLGQGGEQYF. In DNA form, the CDR3 reads TGTGCCAGCAGCCTAGGACAGGGCGGCGAGCAGTACTTC.

V and J are TRBV9 and TRBJ2-7; TRBD2 matches at 8 bases. Germline CDR1 reads SGDLS; CDR2 reads YYNGEE. V lost 4 bases and J lost 1; bases outside the gene matches: 4. This CDR3 comprises 14 residues. As DNA, the CDR3 is TGTGCCAGCAGCCAGCGGGGGACTTCCTACGAGCAGTACTTC. Translating gives CASSQRGTSYEQYF.

This chain joins TRBV5-1 and TRBJ2-7; perhaps TRBD1 as D (6 bases). Trimming stripped 0 bases from V and 4 bases from J, with 11 bases between. Germline V CDR1 and CDR2: SGHRS, YFSETQ. This CDR3 spans 14 amino acids. The CDR3 coding sequence is TGCGCCAGCAGCTTGGGCAGGGGTGGGTACGAGCAGTACTTC. This codes for CASSLGRGGYEQYF.

The chain uses TRBV7-2 and TRBJ2-7; 7 nucleotides line up with TRBD1. V lost 3 bases to trimming and J lost 3 bases; unmatched junction nucleotides: 8. This CDR3 spans 15 amino acids. Germline CDR1 reads SGHTA; CDR2 reads FQGNSA. The CDR3 here is CASSFTGTGVYEQYF. The CDR3 nucleotides read TGTGCCAGCAGCTTTACTGGTACAGGGGTCTACGAGCAGTACTTC.

The V and J genes are TRBV7-9 and TRBJ2-5; perhaps TRBD2 as D (6 bases). The germline V and J ends were trimmed by 6 bases and 5 bases, with 19 bases remaining between them. The CDR3 loop spans 15 amino acids. Germline CDR1 reads SEHNR; CDR2 reads FQNEAQ (reference sequence). The CDR3 sequence is CASRPTSRSGETQYF. DNA for the CDR3: TGTGCCAGCAGACCTACTAGCAGATCGGGGGAGACCCAGTACTTC.

This clone was seen only a few times. The gene calls are TRBV30 and TRBJ1-1, with D tentatively TRBD1 (5 bases). The V end was cut by 2 bases, the J end by 2 bases, with 12 bases between. The CDR3 contains 14 residues. Germline assignment: CDR1 GTSNPN and CDR2 SVGIG (reference sequence). The CDR3 sequence is CAWSNTGRNTEAFF. The CDR3 DNA reads as TGTGCCTGGAGTAATACAGGCCGAAACACTGAAGCTTTCTTT.

The V call is TRBV2, the J call TRBJ2-1, with a tentative D call TRBD2 (5 bases). Trimming shortened V by 5 bases and J by 6 bases, and 11 bases separated the two germline ends. The CDR3 runs 13 residues. Looked up from germline, CDR1 is SNHLY and CDR2 is FYNNEI. CDR3 bases: TGTGCCAGCAGTTGGAGCGGACTCAATGAGCAGTTCTTC. Its protein is CASSWSGLNEQFF.

V is TRBV6-5 and J is TRBJ1-2; D possibly corresponds to TRBD1 (5 bases). CDR3 size: 14 residues. Trimming stripped 5 bases from V and 1 base from J, with 11 bases between. Germline CDR1 and CDR2: MNHEY and SVGAGI. CDR3 protein: CASSVWRGNYGYTF. In DNA form, the CDR3 reads TGTGCCAGCAGTGTGTGGAGGGGTAACTATGGCTACACCTTC.

The chain has TRBV19 and TRBJ1-2, with D possibly matching TRBD1 (6 bases). Germline CDR1 reads LNHDA; CDR2 reads SQIVND (reference sequence). V was shortened by 0 bases and J by 10 bases, with 15 bases between the two germline ends. The CDR3 totals 14 residues. CDR3 loop: CASSIDGRGFDYTF. The CDR3 bases are TGTGCCAGTAGTATAGACGGCAGGGGTTTTGACTACACCTTC.

This clone was seen only once. The chain employs TRBV30 and TRBJ1-1, with D perhaps TRBD1 (5 bases). V was clipped by 0 bases and J by 6 bases, with 11 bases between them. The germline CDR1 and CDR2 sequences are GTSNPN and SVGIG (reference sequence). The CDR3 has 13 residues. CDR3 region: CAWSVSWGAEAFF. CDR3 nucleotide sequence: TGTGCCTGGAGTGTATCGTGGGGGGCTGAAGCTTTCTTT. Combining the CDR3 with reference TRBV30 and TRBJ1-1 gives the whole variable domain SQTIHQWPATLVQPVGSPLSLECTVEGTSNPNLYWYRQAAGRGLQLLFYSVGIGQISSEVPQNLSASRPQDRQFILSSKKLLLSDSGFYLCAWSVSWGAEAFFGQGTRLTVV.

The table lists this clone with a few counts. The chain uses TRBV28 and TRBJ2-5, with D possibly being TRBD2 (7 bases). V was pared by 8 bases and J by 5 bases, with 15 bases between. CDR3 length: 13 amino acids. Germline V gives CDR1 MDHEN, CDR2 SYDVKM. CDR3 sequence: CASRGGGTETQYF. The CDR3 DNA reads TGTGCCAGCCGAGGGGGGGGGACGGAGACCCAGTACTTC.